Listed below are T cell receptor beta chains from one sample, sequenced in a study of cytomegalovirus exposure and HLA in healthy donors. The protocol was immunoSEQ multiplex PCR, while the TCRdb copy is restricted to in-frame clones and leaves out a portion. The sample includes some 170,000 clones, just under 90% of them seen just once. The sequencing sample was made of PBMCs. The receptors here all came from a man between 18 and 35 years old in good health and CMV-seropositive. Both conserved end residues are part of each CDR3. Each record gives: V gene, clone size, D gene, J gene, CDR3 DNA, CDR3 protein. D genes are given only for firm matches. The size field is filled for only some rows; it gives once, few, many or a size class.

V gene: TRBV5-1
clone size: few
D gene: TRBD1
J gene: TRBJ2-2
CDR3 DNA: TGCGCCAGCAGCCCGGGACAGACGAACACCGGGGAGCTGTTTTTT
CDR3 protein: CASSPGQTNTGELFF

V gene: TRBV6-1
clone size: .
D gene: .
J gene: TRBJ1-2
CDR3 DNA: TGTGCCAGCAGTGAAGCGCCCCGTGGCGGAATAAATGGCTACACCTTC
CDR3 protein: CASSEAPRGGINGYTF

V gene: TRBV28
clone size: .
D gene: TRBD1
J gene: TRBJ2-7
CDR3 DNA: TGTGCCAGCAGTTTGGGGCCGCCGACAGGGTTTAGCGCCTACGAGCAGTACTTC
CDR3 protein: CASSLGPPTGFSAYEQYF

V gene: TRBV19
clone size: once
D gene: .
J gene: TRBJ1-3
CDR3 DNA: TGTGCCAGTAGTATTTGGGCCCGAACTTCTGGAAACACCATATATTTT
CDR3 protein: CASSIWARTSGNTIYF

V gene: TRBV4-1
clone size: few
D gene: .
J gene: TRBJ2-7
CDR3 DNA: TGCGCCAGCAGCCAGGTACTGACCTACGAGCAGTACTTC
CDR3 protein: CASSQVLTYEQYF

V gene: TRBV4-1
clone size: .
D gene: .
J gene: TRBJ2-2
CDR3 DNA: TGCGCCAGCAGCCTGTCCGGGACAAAAAACACCGGGGAGCTGTTTTTT
CDR3 protein: CASSLSGTKNTGELFF

V gene: TRBV7-9
clone size: .
D gene: .
J gene: TRBJ2-3
CDR3 DNA: TGTGCCAGCAGCCCAGGTCTAACTAGCACAGATACGCAGTATTTT
CDR3 protein: CASSPGLTSTDTQYF

V gene: TRBV2
clone size: .
D gene: .
J gene: TRBJ2-7
CDR3 DNA: TGTGCCAGCAGCGACTTCTACGAGCAGTACTTC
CDR3 protein: CASSDFYEQYF

V gene: TRBV18
clone size: .
D gene: TRBD2
J gene: TRBJ2-1
CDR3 DNA: TGTGCCAGCTCACCAAGACTAGCGGAGTACAATGAGCAGTTCTTC
CDR3 protein: CASSPRLAEYNEQFF

V gene: TRBV7-9
clone size: once
D gene: TRBD2
J gene: TRBJ2-2
CDR3 DNA: TGTGCCAGCAGCGGTAGCGGGAGGAACACCGGGGAGCTGTTTTTT
CDR3 protein: CASSGSGRNTGELFF

V gene: TRBV30
clone size: .
D gene: TRBD2
J gene: TRBJ2-7
CDR3 DNA: TGTGCCTGGAGTGCCTTGAGCGGGAGGGCCCCGTCCTACGAGCAGTACTTC
CDR3 protein: CAWSALSGRAPSYEQYF

V gene: TRBV18
clone size: .
D gene: .
J gene: TRBJ2-3
CDR3 DNA: TGTGCCAGCTCACCACGGCCGGGACTGGGGATGACAGATACGCAGTATTTT
CDR3 protein: CASSPRPGLGMTDTQYF

V gene: TRBV11-3
clone size: once
D gene: TRBD1
J gene: TRBJ1-1
CDR3 DNA: TGTGCCAGCAGCCCCTACTCAGGGGGCTTGGACACTGAAGCTTTCTTT
CDR3 protein: CASSPYSGGLDTEAFF

V gene: TRBV18
clone size: .
D gene: TRBD1
J gene: TRBJ2-1
CDR3 DNA: TGTGCCAGCTCACGGGACAGCTACAATGAGCAGTTCTTC
CDR3 protein: CASSRDSYNEQFF

V gene: TRBV5-1
clone size: .
D gene: TRBD1
J gene: TRBJ1-2
CDR3 DNA: TGCGCCAGCAGCTTAGGACAGGGGAATGGCTACACCTTC
CDR3 protein: CASSLGQGNGYTF

V gene: TRBV27
clone size: .
D gene: TRBD1
J gene: TRBJ1-5
CDR3 DNA: TGTGCCAGCAGTCAAGGGACAGGGGGCAGGCAGCCCCAGCATTTT
CDR3 protein: CASSQGTGGRQPQHF

V gene: TRBV28
clone size: .
D gene: TRBD1
J gene: TRBJ1-2
CDR3 DNA: TGTGCCAGCAGTCTCCGGGACAGGGGAGGCTATGGCTACACCTTC
CDR3 protein: CASSLRDRGGYGYTF

V gene: TRBV5-8
clone size: .
D gene: TRBD2
J gene: TRBJ2-1
CDR3 DNA: TGTGCCAGCAGCTTGGCCGCTACTAGCGGGAGTTGGAATGAGCAGTTCTTC
CDR3 protein: CASSLAATSGSWNEQFF

V gene: TRBV9
clone size: .
D gene: .
J gene: TRBJ2-1
CDR3 DNA: TGTGCCAGCAGCTCCCAGGCTGGGTCCTCCTACAATGAGCAGTTCTTC
CDR3 protein: CASSSQAGSSYNEQFF

V gene: TRBV11-3
clone size: .
D gene: .
J gene: TRBJ2-4
CDR3 DNA: TGTGCCAGCAGCTGGCAGGGGGCCAAAAACATTCAGTACTTC
CDR3 protein: CASSWQGAKNIQYF

V gene: TRBV6-5
clone size: .
D gene: TRBD1
J gene: TRBJ2-7
CDR3 DNA: TGTGCCAGCAGTTACTCGTTCCAGGGGGCTGGGGAGCAGTACTTC
CDR3 protein: CASSYSFQGAGEQYF

V gene: TRBV9
clone size: .
D gene: TRBD2
J gene: TRBJ2-7
CDR3 DNA: TGTGCCAGCAGCGTAGGACTAGCGGGTTTTCTGGGAGAGCAGTACTTC
CDR3 protein: CASSVGLAGFLGEQYF

V gene: TRBV4-1
clone size: .
D gene: TRBD1
J gene: TRBJ1-5
CDR3 DNA: TGCGCCAGCAGCCAAGAAGGTTACGGGACAGGGGGCATTAGCAATCAGCCCCAGCATTTT
CDR3 protein: CASSQEGYGTGGISNQPQHF

V gene: TRBV9
clone size: .
D gene: .
J gene: TRBJ2-7
CDR3 DNA: TGTGCCAGCAGCGTAGATGGCAACTACGAGCAGTACTTC
CDR3 protein: CASSVDGNYEQYF

V gene: TRBV6-5
clone size: .
D gene: TRBD1
J gene: TRBJ1-2
CDR3 DNA: TGTGCCAGCAGTTACATTAGGACAGGGGGTTCCTATGGCTACACCTTC
CDR3 protein: CASSYIRTGGSYGYTF

V gene: TRBV5-1
clone size: .
D gene: TRBD1
J gene: TRBJ2-3
CDR3 DNA: TGCGCCAGCAGCTTGGGGGGACAGGTTTCTAGCACAGATACGCAGTATTTT
CDR3 protein: CASSLGGQVSSTDTQYF

V gene: TRBV28
clone size: once
D gene: TRBD1
J gene: TRBJ1-2
CDR3 DNA: TGTGCCAGCAGTGTCGGACAGGGGGTGAAGAGTGGCTACACCTTC
CDR3 protein: CASSVGQGVKSGYTF

V gene: TRBV18
clone size: .
D gene: .
J gene: TRBJ2-3
CDR3 DNA: TGTGCCAGCTCACCCTTCGCCGGGACAATTAAGACAGATACGCAGTATTTT
CDR3 protein: CASSPFAGTIKTDTQYF

V gene: TRBV27
clone size: .
D gene: TRBD2
J gene: TRBJ2-1
CDR3 DNA: TGTGCCAGCAGTACCCCGGTTAGCGGGGGCTGGCAAGGGGAGCAGTTCTTC
CDR3 protein: CASSTPVSGGWQGEQFF

V gene: TRBV9
clone size: few
D gene: .
J gene: TRBJ2-1
CDR3 DNA: TGTGCCAGCAGCGTTAGCGGAAATGCCTACAATGAGCAGTTCTTC
CDR3 protein: CASSVSGNAYNEQFF

V gene: TRBV27
clone size: .
D gene: TRBD1
J gene: TRBJ2-3
CDR3 DNA: TGTGCCAGCAGTAGACGGACAGGGGAGGTGGCGGGTCTTACGCAGTATTTT
CDR3 protein: CASSRRTGEVAGLTQYF

V gene: TRBV7-9
clone size: .
D gene: .
J gene: TRBJ2-4
CDR3 DNA: TGTGCCAGCAGCTCGGACGGTCAGGGGAACATTCAGTACTTC
CDR3 protein: CASSSDGQGNIQYF

V gene: TRBV6-5
clone size: .
D gene: TRBD2
J gene: TRBJ2-5
CDR3 DNA: TGTGCCAGCAGTTTGGCGGGAGCAGAGACCCAGTACTTC
CDR3 protein: CASSLAGAETQYF

V gene: TRBV6-5
clone size: .
D gene: .
J gene: TRBJ2-7
CDR3 DNA: TGTGCCAGCAGTTCCGGTTGGAGGGGAAACGAGCAGTACTTC
CDR3 protein: CASSSGWRGNEQYF

V gene: TRBV27
clone size: .
D gene: TRBD2
J gene: TRBJ2-2
CDR3 DNA: TGTGCCAGCAGTTATGGACTAGCGGAATTACAGAACACCGGGGAGCTGTTTTTT
CDR3 protein: CASSYGLAELQNTGELFF

V gene: TRBV19
clone size: .
D gene: .
J gene: TRBJ2-7
CDR3 DNA: TGTGCCAGTAGTATTGAGGCCAACTACGAGCAGTACTTC
CDR3 protein: CASSIEANYEQYF

V gene: TRBV9
clone size: .
D gene: TRBD2
J gene: TRBJ2-5
CDR3 DNA: TGTGCCAGCAGCTCGCGACTAGCGGGGCAACAAGAGACCCAGTACTTC
CDR3 protein: CASSSRLAGQQETQYF

V gene: TRBV10-1
clone size: .
D gene: TRBD1
J gene: TRBJ1-1
CDR3 DNA: TGCGCCAGCAGTGAGTCGGGACAGGGACGTTTTGAAGCTTTCTTT
CDR3 protein: CASSESGQGRFEAFF

V gene: TRBV19
clone size: .
D gene: .
J gene: TRBJ2-7
CDR3 DNA: TGTGCCAGTAGACAACGAGGTAGGGGCGAGCAGTACTTC
CDR3 protein: CASRQRGRGEQYF

V gene: TRBV6-6
clone size: .
D gene: .
J gene: TRBJ1-4
CDR3 DNA: TGTGCCAGCACCCTTAACCAGGGGCTCGGTGGTCTGTTTTTT
CDR3 protein: CASTLNQGLGGLFF

V gene: TRBV7-2
clone size: .
D gene: TRBD2
J gene: TRBJ2-7
CDR3 DNA: TGTGCCAGCAGCCCCATAGCGGGAGGTACCTACGAGCAGTACTTC
CDR3 protein: CASSPIAGGTYEQYF

V gene: TRBV19
clone size: .
D gene: .
J gene: TRBJ1-2
CDR3 DNA: TGTGCCAGTTTCAACAGGGAAAACTATGGCTACACCTTC
CDR3 protein: CASFNRENYGYTF

V gene: TRBV9
clone size: .
D gene: TRBD2
J gene: TRBJ2-5
CDR3 DNA: TGTGCCAGCAGCGTAGCTGGAGCCGGGACTAGCGTTGAGACCCAGTACTTC
CDR3 protein: CASSVAGAGTSVETQYF

V gene: TRBV5-6
clone size: .
D gene: .
J gene: TRBJ1-1
CDR3 DNA: TGTGCCAGCAGCCCGGGGGACACTGAAGCTTTCTTT
CDR3 protein: CASSPGDTEAFF

V gene: TRBV11-3
clone size: .
D gene: TRBD2
J gene: TRBJ2-3
CDR3 DNA: TGTGCCAGCAGCTTAGGGGCGGGAGGGACAGATACGCAGTATTTT
CDR3 protein: CASSLGAGGTDTQYF

V gene: TRBV7-2
clone size: .
D gene: TRBD1
J gene: TRBJ1-1
CDR3 DNA: TGTGCCAGCAGCCCACGACAGGGGAACACTGAAGCTTTCTTT
CDR3 protein: CASSPRQGNTEAFF

V gene: TRBV19
clone size: .
D gene: TRBD1
J gene: TRBJ1-5
CDR3 DNA: TGTGCCAGTAGCTTAAGAAGGGGGCGCGCGGGCAATCAGCCCCAGCATTTT
CDR3 protein: CASSLRRGRAGNQPQHF

V gene: TRBV7-9
clone size: .
D gene: .
J gene: TRBJ1-1
CDR3 DNA: TGTGCCAGCAGCTCCCAGACAGCGAACACTGAAGCTTTCTTT
CDR3 protein: CASSSQTANTEAFF

V gene: TRBV5-1
clone size: once
D gene: .
J gene: TRBJ2-2
CDR3 DNA: TGCGCCAGCAGCCCCCTGTCCTCGAACACCGGGGAGCTGTTTTTT
CDR3 protein: CASSPLSSNTGELFF

V gene: TRBV6-4
clone size: few
D gene: .
J gene: TRBJ2-3
CDR3 DNA: TGTGCCAGCAGTGAGGACACTAGCACAGATACGCAGTATTTT
CDR3 protein: CASSEDTSTDTQYF

V gene: TRBV19
clone size: .
D gene: .
J gene: TRBJ1-1
CDR3 DNA: TGTGCCAGTAGTACGCTTGACAGCAAAAACACTGAAGCTTTCTTT
CDR3 protein: CASSTLDSKNTEAFF

V gene: TRBV2
clone size: .
D gene: TRBD1
J gene: TRBJ2-2
CDR3 DNA: TGTGCCGGTAGACAGGGGCGGCGCACCGGGGAGCTGTTTTTT
CDR3 protein: CAGRQGRRTGELFF

V gene: TRBV21-1
clone size: .
D gene: .
J gene: TRBJ1-5
CDR3 DNA: TGTGCCAGCAGCAAAATCACAGGGGACGGGGATAGCAATCAGCCCCAGCATTTT
CDR3 protein: CASSKITGDGDSNQPQHF

V gene: TRBV5-1
clone size: few
D gene: TRBD2
J gene: TRBJ2-1
CDR3 DNA: TGCGCCAGCAGCTTGACCACTAGCGGGGACTACAATGAGCAGTTCTTC
CDR3 protein: CASSLTTSGDYNEQFF